This T cell receptor (beta chain) came from a study of blood T cell repertoires in COVID-19. Germline CDR1 SGHTS, CDR2 YDEGEE. V trimming: 4 bases; J trimming: 6 bases; junction bases outside the gene matches: 7. The length of the CDR3 is 14 residues. TCRdb's table, derived via immunoSEQ multiplex PCR, lists solely in-frame clones and lacks some. The data hold over 25,000 clones, with 65% to 90% observed a single time. V is TRBV5-8 and J is TRBJ1-5; 7 bases map to TRBD1. This receptor was obtained from an elderly man with active COVID-19. The sample taken for sequencing was peripheral blood. CDR3 loop: CASSTRQGRQPQHF. CDR3 nucleotides: TGTGCCAGCAGCACACGACAGGGACGTCAGCCCCAGCATTTT.